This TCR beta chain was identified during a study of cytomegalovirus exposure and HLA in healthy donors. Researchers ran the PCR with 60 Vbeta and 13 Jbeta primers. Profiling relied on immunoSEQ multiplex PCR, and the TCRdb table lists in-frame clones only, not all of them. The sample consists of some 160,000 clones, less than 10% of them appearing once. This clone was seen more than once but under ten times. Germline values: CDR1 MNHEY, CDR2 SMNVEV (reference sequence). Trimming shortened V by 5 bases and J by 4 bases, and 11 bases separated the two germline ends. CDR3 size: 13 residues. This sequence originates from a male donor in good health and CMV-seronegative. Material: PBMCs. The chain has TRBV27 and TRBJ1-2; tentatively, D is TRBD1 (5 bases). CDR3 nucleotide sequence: TGTGCCAGCAGTCCATACGGGGGCTATGGCTACACCTTC. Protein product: CASSPYGGYGYTF.